The clone carrying this T cell receptor beta chain was found once. Its antigen is currently unknown. Sequencing was preceded by expansion of antigen-specific CD4+ T cells with viral peptide pools in the ViraFEST assay. At the end of roughly 9 days of culture, CD4+ T cells were isolated. Each person got two doses of an mRNA SARS-CoV-2 vaccine, BNT162b2 or mRNA-1273. Vaccinees lacked prior SARS-CoV-2 infection and tested negative for nucleocapsid antibodies. The CDR3 length is 13 residues. V lost 4 bases, J lost 2 bases, and 4 bases stayed unmatched. CDR1 is SQVTM, CDR2 ANQGSEA, per germline. Using immunoSEQ multiplex PCR, the repertoire was profiled, and TCRdb retains in-frame clones only, with some absent. The top ten clones hold roughly 0.94% of a sample with 55,000 to 70,000 clones, approximately 76% of them seen once. The sample comes from a study of vaccination effects on CD4 cells after COVID-19.

General study points: Pronounced clonal contraction occurred in clones induced by infection and by vaccine late after vaccination.

This specimen was CD4+ T cells from PBMCs cultured with HCoV-OC43 spike peptides, taken after COVID-19 vaccination. Stated subset: HCoV-OC43 spike overlapping peptide pool stimulation. The rearrangement joins TRBV29-1 to TRBJ2-5; 7 bases are shared with TRBD2. The TCR originated in a human donor who received a COVID-19 vaccine. CDR3 nucleotides: TGCAGCGTTGTTATCGGGGGGCAAGAGACCCAGTACTTC. It translates to CSVVIGGQETQYF.